The 13 T cell receptor beta chains below were found in one sample sequenced in a study of blood T cell repertoires in COVID-19. Libraries were prepared by immunoSEQ multiplex PCR; TCRdb keeps only in-frame clonotypes and omits some of them. The sample contains about 200,000 clones, around four fifths of which appear only once. The specimen was peripheral blood. The receptor source for this set is a woman aged 50 to 60 with active or convalescent COVID-19.

This rearrangement joins TRBV6-4 to TRBJ1-6, with 10 nucleotides matching TRBD1. V dropped 0 bases and J dropped 9; count of bases not matched to a gene: 5. Germline V gene lookup returns CDR1 MRHNA and CDR2 SNTAGT. This CDR3 region has 16 residues. In DNA form, the CDR3 reads TGTGCCAGCAGTGACTCGAGGGACAGGGGAAGTTCACCCCTCCACTTT. It specifies CASSDSRDRGSSPLHF.

This sequence joins TRBV29-1 and TRBJ1-2; 8 positions match TRBD1. Germline V gene sequence: CDR1 SQVTM, CDR2 ANQGSEA. The J segment lost 7 bases and the V segment lost 2 bases, leaving 15 bases of the junction unmatched. The CDR3 runs 16 residues. The CDR3 nucleotides read TGCAGCGTTGAATGGGTTAAGACAGGGGCCCTTTCTGGCTACACCTTC. Its translation: CSVEWVKTGALSGYTF.

The chain employs TRBV3-1 (or the pseudogene TRBV3-2) and TRBJ2-5; 7 nucleotides line up with TRBD2. The CDR3 is made up of 15 amino acids. V was pared by 1 base and J by 4 bases, with 6 bases of the junction left unmatched. Germline assignment: CDR1 LGHDT and CDR2 YNNKEL (reference sequence). CDR3 in amino acids: CASSQAGGLSETQYF. CDR3 bases: TGTGCCAGCAGCCAAGCGGGGGGTTTGTCAGAGACCCAGTACTTC.

A note on this clone: Other DNA sequences in the sample encode the same CDR3. The V gene is TRBV2, the J gene TRBJ1-2, with 8 positions matching TRBD1. The CDR3 is 15 amino acids. The junction had 5 bases not matched to a gene; V was cut back by 1 base and J by 4 bases. Germline V gene data show CDR1 as SNHLY and CDR2 as FYNNEI. The DNA of the CDR3 is TGTGCCAGCAGTGAAGGGACAGGGAGTGGCTATGGCTACACCTTC. Translation gives CASSEGTGSGYGYTF.

The chain carries TRBV5-1 and TRBJ2-7, with D maybe TRBD1 (7 bases). V lost 0 bases and J lost 5, with 15 bases in between. The CDR3 runs 15 residues. CDR1 is SGHRS, CDR2 YFSETQ, per germline. This CDR3 reads CASSLAPQGGDEQYF. DNA for the CDR3: TGCGCCAGCAGCTTGGCCCCTCAGGGGGGTGACGAGCAGTACTTC. The variable domain in full, with the rest retrieved from reference TRBV5-1 and TRBJ2-7, is KAGVTQTPRYLIKTRGQQVTLSCSPISGHRSVSWYQQTPGQGLQFLFEYFSETQRNKGNFPGRFSGRQFSNSRSEMNVSTLELGDSALYLCASSLAPQGGDEQYFGPGTRLTVT.

The rearrangement links TRBV19 to TRBJ2-5, with D possibly matching TRBD1 (7 bases). CDR1 is LNHDA, CDR2 SQIVND, per germline (reference sequence). The CDR3 runs 14 residues. The germline V and J ends were trimmed by 10 bases and 4 bases, with 19 bases remaining between them. This CDR3 is CATRQGGAGETQYF. The CDR3 DNA reads TGTGCCACCCGACAGGGAGGTGCGGGAGAGACCCAGTACTTC.

V is TRBV6-5 and J is TRBJ2-7; 7 bases fit TRBD1. V dropped 6 bases and J dropped 5; count of bases not matched to a gene: 10. Germline loops: CDR1 MNHEY, CDR2 SVGAGI. The CDR3 spans 14 residues. CDR3 bases: TGTGCCAGCAGAAAACAGGGGAGTACGGACGAGCAGTACGTC. It specifies CASRKQGSTDEQYV.

This chain connects TRBV28 to TRBJ2-7, with 7 bases lining up with TRBD2. The germline V gene has CDR1 MDHEN and CDR2 SYDVKM. The CDR3 runs 14 residues. Unmatched junction bases numbered 5, after V lost 4 bases and J lost 2 bases. For the CDR3, the DNA is TGTGCCAGCAGTTCAACTAGCGCTACCTACGAGCAGTACTTC. This translates into CASSSTSATYEQYF.

The genes are TRBV24-1 and TRBJ1-2, with D tentatively TRBD1 (6 bases). This CDR3 is built from 14 residues. Germline V gene sequence: CDR1 KGHDR, CDR2 SFDVKD. Trimming shortened V by 6 bases and J by 0 bases, and 10 bases separated the two germline ends. CDR3 sequence: CATSSSGANYGYTF. The CDR3 DNA follows: TGTGCCACCAGTTCGTCAGGGGCTAACTATGGCTACACCTTC.

V usage is TRBV19 and J usage is TRBJ1-5; a weak D match, TRBD1 (5 bases). Trimming took 4 bases from V and 7 from J, leaving 14 bases between them. The CDR3 loop spans 14 amino acids. Germline lookup yields CDR1 LNHDA and CDR2 SQIVND (reference sequence). The CDR3 sequence is CASSTLQGYQPQHF. Written as DNA, the CDR3 is TGTGCCAGTAGTACGCTCCAGGGTTACCAGCCCCAGCATTTT.

The table lists this clone with a count of one. The V gene is TRBV5-4, the J gene TRBJ2-7, with 11 bases matching TRBD1. CDR3 length equals 16 residues. The germline V gene has CDR1 SGHNT and CDR2 YYREEE (reference sequence). V trimming: 4 bases; J trimming: 4 bases; junction bases outside the gene matches: 10. The chain's CDR3 is CASSVMAGTGGYEQYF. For the CDR3, the DNA is TGTGCCAGCAGCGTGATGGCCGGGACAGGGGGGTACGAGCAGTACTTC.

This chain's CDR3 is CASSDRHSNTEAFF. The DNA of the CDR3 is TGTGCCAGCAGTGACCGACATTCGAACACTGAAGCTTTCTTT. The chain couples TRBV6-1 to TRBJ1-1; D remains unclear. The germline gives CDR1 MNHNS, CDR2 SASEGT. V was pared by 3 bases and J by 1 base, with 9 bases between. The CDR3 contains 14 residues.

The V gene is TRBV2, the J gene TRBJ1-6; no reliable D call. The V gene's germline CDR1 is SNHLY and CDR2 FYNNEI. The CDR3 length is 13 residues. V was shortened by 10 bases and J by 6 bases, with 13 bases between the two germline ends. CDR3 nucleotides: TGTGCCACACATAGGGAGAGTAATTCACCCCTCCACTTT. It translates to CATHRESNSPLHF.